A single T cell receptor (beta chain) is shown here with its context. Its matching antigen is unknown. This entry belongs to a study of T-cell memory formation after mild COVID-19. About the study: Clusters were largely donor specific. General study findings and limits: A balance of CD4 and CD8 characterized clones contracting day 15 to 85, whereas later expanders leaned CD4+.

One entry per CDR3 protein results from TCRdb running MiXCR on the 5' RACE reads. In the table there are fewer than 200,000 distinct CDR3 sequences, less than 20% of which are singletons. The CDR3 runs to 14 residues. After removal of 2 bases from V and 4 bases from J, the junction contained 1 base not matched to a gene. The V call is TRBV12-3 or TRBV12-4, the J call TRBJ2-5; TRBD1 aligns across 10 bases. The clonotype was recovered from a man between 18 and 35 years old who had mild COVID-19 (a few samples of this study predate the infection). Cell type and time point are not known. Sample: PBMCs or a T cell subset sorted from them (not recorded which). CDR3 nucleotides: TGTGCCAGCAGTTTAAGGACAGGGGGAGAGACCCAGTACTTC. Translating gives CASSLRTGGETQYF.